The entry that follows covers one T cell receptor beta chain sequence. The data originate from a study of T-cell reconstitution after alpha-beta-depleted transplantation in children. This CDR3 is built from 16 residues. CDR1 and CDR2 from the germline V gene are LNHNV and YYDKDF (reference sequence). V was trimmed by 4 bases and J by 0 bases, leaving 13 bases between them. Construction of the TCRbeta library involved unique molecular identifiers. MiXCR, run by TCRdb on the PCR reads, gives a single entry per CDR3 protein. The sample holds 400,000 to 500,000 distinct CDR3 sequences, roughly a tenth seen once.

This receptor was taken from a human donor who donated a stem cell graft to a child with acute myeloid leukemia. V gene TRBV15 combines with J gene TRBJ1-3, with unresolved D. Sequenced material: PBMCs from the stem cell graft donor, taken from the stem cell graft. The CDR3 DNA reads as TGTGCCACCAGCATGAGTCCTTCTATCTCTGGAAACACCATATATTTT. Residues: CATSMSPSISGNTIYF.